Listed below are T cell receptor beta chains from one sample, sequenced in a study of OX40 agonist ivuxolimab in advanced cancers. Method: immunoSEQ multiplex PCR; TCRdb's copy keeps in-frame clones and lacks some. The data contain 75,000 to 90,000 clones, 92% of them singletons. This sample comprised CD4+ or CD8+ T cells sorted from blood, obtained in a trial of the OX40 agonist ivuxolimab. The receptors come from an adult with an advanced solid tumor such as melanoma, head and neck, liver or kidney cancer. Both conserved end residues are part of each CDR3. The D gene is left open where the match is weak. Clone size is shown for a subset of rows, as once, few, many or a class of expanded clone.

j_gene | abundance | v_gene | d_gene | CDR3aa | CDR3nt
TRBJ2-5 | . | TRBV4-1 | . | CASSQVLRGPAWRTQYF | TGCGCCAGCAGCCAAGTATTAAGGGGTCCTGCATGGAGGACCCAGTACTTC
TRBJ2-1 | . | TRBV7-2 | . | CASSQTDEQFF | TGTGCCAGCAGCCAAACTGATGAGCAGTTCTTC
TRBJ2-3 | . | TRBV19 | TRBD2 | CASSIRAGGTDTQYF | TGTGCCAGTAGTATCCGTGCGGGAGGCACAGATACGCAGTATTTT
TRBJ2-5 | . | TRBV5-4 | TRBD2 | CASSLKGLQETQYF | TGTGCCAGCAGCTTGAAGGGACTACAAGAGACCCAGTACTTC
TRBJ2-7 | . | TRBV4-1 | . | CASSQAEQDYEQYF | TGCGCCAGCAGCCAAGCGGAACAGGACTACGAGCAGTACTTC
TRBJ2-5 | . | TRBV2 | . | CASTRQGSQETQYF | TGTGCCAGCACACGCCAGGGAAGCCAAGAGACCCAGTACTTC
TRBJ2-5 | . | TRBV7-9 | . | CASSLGGTETQYF | TGTGCCAGCAGCTTAGGGGGGACGGAGACCCAGTACTTC
TRBJ1-3 | . | TRBV5-1 | . | CASSTSGHPGNTIYF | TGCGCCAGCAGCACGTCGGGACACCCTGGAAACACCATATATTTT
TRBJ1-4 | . | TRBV5-1 | . | CASSPRGSSEKLFF | TGCGCCAGCAGCCCGCGGGGGTCGAGTGAAAAACTGTTTTTT
TRBJ1-2 | . | TRBV30 | TRBD1 | CAFQGEPIYGYTF | TGTGCCTTCCAGGGGGAACCCATCTATGGCTACACCTTC
TRBJ1-2 | . | TRBV18 | TRBD1 | CASSAKQGGSYTF | TGTGCCAGCTCTGCAAAACAGGGGGGGAGCTACACCTTC
TRBJ1-4 | . | TRBV19 | . | CASSQQGTTVREKLFF | TGTGCCAGTAGTCAACAGGGCACGACGGTTCGGGAAAAACTGTTTTTT
TRBJ1-5 | . | TRBV16 | . | CASSPGEAGDQPQHF | TGTGCCAGCAGCCCGGGGGAGGCGGGAGATCAGCCCCAGCATTTT
TRBJ2-3 | . | TRBV5-1 | . | CASSLTGDTTDTQYF | TGCGCCAGCAGCTTGACCGGGGACACCACAGATACGCAGTATTTT
TRBJ1-4 | . | TRBV30 | TRBD1 | CAWSVRQGAANEKLFF | TGTGCCTGGAGTGTTCGGCAGGGGGCGGCTAATGAAAAACTGTTTTTT
TRBJ2-6 | . | TRBV5-1 | TRBD1 | CASSLLDRDDPGANVLTF | TGCGCCAGCAGCTTACTGGACAGGGATGATCCTGGGGCCAACGTCCTGACTTTC
TRBJ2-7 | . | TRBV19 | TRBD2 | CASSIGLAGDEQYF | TGTGCCAGTAGTATCGGACTAGCGGGAGACGAGCAGTACTTC
TRBJ2-4 | . | TRBV9 | TRBD2 | CASSDRSGKGNIQYF | TGTGCCAGCAGCGATAGGAGCGGGAAGGGAAACATTCAGTACTTC
TRBJ2-5 | once | TRBV5-4 | TRBD1 | CASSLEGAGETQYF | TGTGCCAGCAGCTTGGAGGGGGCTGGGGAGACCCAGTACTTC
TRBJ2-7 | . | TRBV28 | TRBD1 | CASSTQGDEQYF | TGTGCCAGCAGTACACAGGGGGACGAGCAGTACTTC
TRBJ2-7 | . | TRBV29-1 | . | CSASKGGRYEQYF | TGCAGCGCCTCAAAGGGGGGCCGCTACGAGCAGTACTTC
TRBJ2-3 | once | TRBV2 | . | CASTEYSTDTQYF | TGTGCCAGCACAGAGTATAGCACAGATACGCAGTATTTT
TRBJ2-3 | . | TRBV5-1 | TRBD2 | CASSAGLAGIGDTQYF | TGCGCCAGCAGCGCGGGACTAGCGGGAATAGGAGATACGCAGTATTTT
TRBJ1-6 | . | TRBV14 | . | CASSLSLIPKSSYNSPLHF | TGTGCCAGCAGCCTCAGCTTAATCCCCAAAAGCTCCTATAATTCACCCCTCCACTTT
TRBJ1-1 | once | TRBV19 | TRBD1 | CASARGDSNTEAFF | TGTGCCAGCGCCCGTGGGGACAGTAACACTGAAGCTTTCTTT
TRBJ2-7 | . | TRBV19 | . | CASGVSGSYEQYF | TGTGCCAGTGGCGTTTCAGGGAGCTACGAGCAGTACTTC
TRBJ1-5 | few | TRBV30 | . | CAWSVGTINQPQHF | TGTGCCTGGAGTGTAGGCACCATTAATCAGCCCCAGCATTTT
TRBJ2-1 | . | TRBV18 | . | CASSPPGSPYNEQFF | TGTGCCAGCTCACCCCCCGGGAGCCCCTACAATGAGCAGTTCTTC
TRBJ1-2 | once | TRBV7-6 | TRBD1 | CASSLSGTGIHGYTF | TGTGCCAGCAGCCTATCCGGGACAGGGATACATGGCTACACCTTC
TRBJ1-2 | . | TRBV28 | . | CASSFLAGNGYTF | .
TRBJ2-7 | . | TRBV7-2 | . | CASSLELGEQYF | TGTGCCAGCAGCTTAGAATTGGGCGAGCAGTACTTC
TRBJ2-7 | . | TRBV6-1 | TRBD2 | CASRGLVSSEQYF | TGTGCCAGCAGGGGACTAGTGTCGAGCGAGCAGTACTTC
TRBJ2-5 | few | TRBV19 | . | CASSIAPGKETQYF | TGTGCCAGTAGTATAGCCCCAGGGAAAGAGACCCAGTACTTC
TRBJ1-1 | . | TRBV10-3 | . | CAISESGRRNAEAFF | TGTGCCATCAGTGAGTCGGGGAGAAGGAATGCTGAAGCTTTCTTT
TRBJ1-1 | . | TRBV29-1 | . | CSVDGGLDTEAFF | TGCAGCGTTGATGGGGGGTTGGACACTGAAGCTTTCTTT
TRBJ2-3 | . | TRBV9 | TRBD1 | CASSPTDRDTDTQYF | TGTGCCAGCAGCCCTACCGACAGGGATACAGATACGCAGTATTTT
TRBJ2-5 | . | TRBV18 | TRBD2 | CASSPLSGSWETQYF | TGTGCCAGCTCACCTCTTAGCGGGAGCTGGGAGACCCAGTACTTC
TRBJ2-1 | . | TRBV7-2 | TRBD2 | CASSPWASGRINEQFF | TGTGCCAGCAGCCCCTGGGCTAGCGGGAGGATTAATGAGCAGTTCTTC
TRBJ1-2 | . | TRBV28 | TRBD1 | CASSFGDRTRSGYTF | TGTGCCAGCAGTTTTGGGGACAGGACCCGGTCCGGCTACACCTTC
TRBJ1-3 | . | TRBV2 | . | CASRSGGNTIYF | TGTGCCAGCAGGTCCGGTGGGAACACCATATATTTT
TRBJ2-1 | . | TRBV19 | TRBD2 | CASTSGLAGEYSYNEQFF | TGTGCCAGTACCTCAGGACTAGCGGGAGAGTACTCCTACAATGAGCAGTTCTTC
TRBJ2-1 | . | TRBV5-1 | . | CASSFTGSNEQFF | TGCGCCAGCAGCTTCACAGGAAGCAATGAGCAGTTCTTC
TRBJ2-7 | . | TRBV4-1 | TRBD2 | CASSQFVAGFYEQYF | TGCGCCAGCAGCCAATTCGTAGCGGGCTTCTACGAGCAGTACTTC
TRBJ1-3 | . | TRBV28 | TRBD1 | CATIGQGARRSGNTIYF | TGTGCCACTATCGGACAGGGGGCAAGGAGGTCTGGAAACACCATATATTTT
TRBJ1-2 | . | TRBV6-6 | TRBD1 | CASINFQGARGYTF | TGTGCCAGCATAAATTTCCAGGGGGCGCGCGGCTACACCTTC
TRBJ2-2 | . | TRBV11-2 | . | CASSFSQGGTGELFF | TGTGCCAGCAGCTTCTCTCAGGGGGGGACCGGGGAGCTGTTTTTT
TRBJ2-1 | . | TRBV29-1 | . | CSVQLLDEQFF | TGCAGCGTGCAACTGTTGGATGAGCAGTTCTTC
TRBJ2-3 | . | TRBV29-1 | . | CSVEVGGSPDTQYF | TGCAGCGTTGAAGTCGGAGGGAGTCCAGATACGCAGTATTTT
TRBJ1-2 | . | TRBV7-9 | . | CASSFYPVSGDGYTF | TGTGCCAGCAGCTTCTACCCAGTATCTGGGGATGGCTACACCTTC
TRBJ2-6 | once | TRBV6-6 | . | CATLRGGANVLTF | TGTGCCACCCTTCGTGGTGGGGCCAACGTCCTGACTTTC